The next 14 T cell receptor beta chains were all read from a single sample in a study of early T cells in non-severe SARS-CoV-2 infection. TCRdb independently ran MiXCR on the 5' RACE reads; one entry per CDR3 protein. The data hold 60,000 or so distinct CDR3 sequences, with 11% observed a single time. The specimen sequenced was whole blood. Receptor source: an adult who was a healthcare worker with PCR-confirmed SARS-CoV-2 infection or an uninfected control (not recorded which).

This clonotype turned up a few times. The J gene is TRBJ2-1, the V gene TRBV27; D is perhaps TRBD2 (7 bases). Germline assignment: CDR1 MNHEY and CDR2 SMNVEV (reference sequence). V shed 8 bases and J shed 2 bases, with 28 bases lying between them. The CDR3 has 19 amino acids. The CDR3 is CASRSIVPEGGRTYNEQFF. For the CDR3, the DNA is TGTGCCAGCCGGTCTATCGTTCCAGAGGGGGGGCGTACCTACAATGAGCAGTTCTTC.

The rearrangement links TRBV6-5 to TRBJ1-2; D uncertain. This CDR3 comprises 15 residues. Looked up from germline, CDR1 is MNHEY and CDR2 is SVGAGI. With 2 bases removed from V and 0 bases from J, the gap between germline ends came to 10 bases. The CDR3 is CASSYALLPNYGYTF. The CDR3 bases are TGTGCCAGCAGTTACGCACTACTTCCTAACTATGGCTACACCTTC.

This clonotype was picked up a small number of times. The rearrangement joins TRBV7-8 to TRBJ1-2, with D unresolved. The V end was cut by 2 bases, the J end by 6 bases, with 10 bases between. CDR3 length: 13 residues. Germline loops: CDR1 SGHVS, CDR2 FQNEAQ. The CDR3 region has the DNA TGTGCCAGCAGCTTACAGGAGGTTGATGGCTACACCTTC. This codes for CASSLQEVDGYTF.

This clonotype was recorded many times. This chain links TRBV4-3 with TRBJ1-4, with a possible D match to TRBD1 (6 bases). The V gene lost 0 bases and the J gene lost 3 bases, with 14 bases spanning the gap. The CDR3 loop spans 17 amino acids. Germline CDR1 reads LGHNA; CDR2 reads YSLEER. The CDR3 is CASSQDPQGSPNEKLFF. CDR3 coding DNA: TGCGCCAGCAGCCAAGACCCGCAGGGGTCCCCTAATGAAAAACTGTTTTTT.

This clonotype was counted at least ten times. The V call is TRBV5-1, the J call TRBJ2-1, with D perhaps matching TRBD2 (5 bases). This CDR3 region has 14 residues. V lost 0 bases and J lost 4, with 8 bases in between. Germline V gene data show CDR1 as SGHRS and CDR2 as YFSETQ. Here the CDR3 DNA reads TGCGCCAGCAGCTTGGGCGGCGGGTACAATGAGCAGTTCTTC. This sequence encodes CASSLGGGYNEQFF. The entire variable domain, with the rest obtained from reference TRBV5-1 and TRBJ2-1, is as follows: KAGVTQTPRYLIKTRGQQVTLSCSPISGHRSVSWYQQTPGQGLQFLFEYFSETQRNKGNFPGRFSGRQFSNSRSEMNVSTLELGDSALYLCASSLGGGYNEQFFGPGTRLTVL.

This clonotype came up a few times. This chain links TRBV5-1 with TRBJ2-1; D uncertain. There are 16 residues in the CDR3. Trimming left V 0 bases short and J 2 bases short, with 12 bases between. Germline assignment: CDR1 SGHRS and CDR2 YFSETQ. CDR3 residues: CASSLESSTPYNEQFF. The CDR3 DNA reads TGCGCCAGCAGCTTGGAATCAAGCACCCCCTACAATGAGCAGTTCTTC. The full variable domain, with the rest looked up from reference TRBV5-1 and TRBJ2-1, is KAGVTQTPRYLIKTRGQQVTLSCSPISGHRSVSWYQQTPGQGLQFLFEYFSETQRNKGNFPGRFSGRQFSNSRSEMNVSTLELGDSALYLCASSLESSTPYNEQFFGPGTRLTVL.

This clonotype has a count of ten or more. This chain uses TRBV7-2 with TRBJ1-6; D perhaps matches TRBD1 (5 bases). Trimming pared 5 bases from V and 9 bases from J, leaving 11 bases between. In germline, CDR1 is SGHTA, CDR2 FQGNSA. There are 13 residues in the CDR3. The CDR3 protein is CASSPPGPSPLHF. For the CDR3, the DNA is TGTGCCAGCAGCCCTCCGGGACCTTCACCCCTCCACTTT.

This clonotype was detected ten times or more. The chain couples TRBV18 to TRBJ2-1, with TRBD2 identical over 9 bases. V was clipped by 6 bases and J by 2 bases; unmatched bases: 11. This CDR3 is built from 17 residues. Germline V gene data show CDR1 as KGHSH and CDR2 as LQKENI. This CDR3 reads CASSSYPAGGPYNEQFF. In DNA form, the CDR3 reads TGTGCCAGCTCCTCCTACCCTGCGGGGGGGCCCTACAATGAGCAGTTCTTC.

This sequence joins TRBV12-5 and TRBJ2-3, with D unresolved. Germline V gives CDR1 LGHNT, CDR2 FRNRAP. The CDR3 loop spans 11 amino acids. V lost 6 bases and J lost 2, with 3 bases in between. This CDR3 is CASGPTDTQYF. For the CDR3, the DNA is TGTGCTAGTGGACCCACAGATACGCAGTATTTT.

This clonotype occurred a few times. The chain joins TRBV6-5 to TRBJ2-5; TRBD2 matches 8 bases. This CDR3 has 16 amino acids. V shed 5 bases and J 1 base; nucleotides not matched to a gene: 9. The germline V gene encodes CDR1 MNHEY and CDR2 SVGAGI. CDR3 sequence (DNA): TGTGCCAGCAGTAAAAAGACTAGCGCCCCCCAAGAGACCCAGTACTTC. This translates into CASSKKTSAPQETQYF.

This clonotype appeared a few times. J is TRBJ2-3 and V is TRBV6-4; D is possibly TRBD1 or TRBD2 (6 bases each). V lost 1 base and J 0 bases, leaving 11 bases between the germline ends. The germline V gene encodes CDR1 MRHNA and CDR2 SNTAGT. The length of the CDR3 is 16 residues. The CDR3 spells CASSDLSGGSTDTQYF. CDR3 DNA: TGTGCCAGCAGTGACTTATCCGGGGGCAGCACAGATACGCAGTATTTT.

This clonotype was observed many times. This rearrangement joins TRBV5-1 to TRBJ2-7; perhaps TRBD1 as D (6 bases). The CDR3 extends over 14 amino acids. Per germline, CDR1 SGHRS and CDR2 YFSETQ. V was trimmed by 2 bases and J by 3 bases, leaving 12 bases between them. Here the CDR3 DNA reads TGCGCCAGCAGCTTAACCGGGACACTCTACGAGCAGTACTTC. Protein product: CASSLTGTLYEQYF.

The chain has TRBV12-3 or TRBV12-4 and TRBJ2-7; 7 bases fit TRBD1. J lost 5 bases, V lost 5 bases, and 3 bases had no gene match. The length of the CDR3 is 12 residues. In DNA, the CDR3 is TGTGCCAGCAGTGACACAGGGGACGAGCAGTACTTC. It encodes CASSDTGDEQYF.

This clonotype was detected many times. The chain links TRBV28 to TRBJ2-7; D may correspond to TRBD1 or TRBD2 (5 bases each). The CDR3 spans 15 residues. V was clipped by 6 bases and J by 5 bases, with 20 bases between them. The V gene's germline CDR1 is MDHEN and CDR2 SYDVKM. The CDR3 sequence: CASRIRDLGLDEQYF. The CDR3, as DNA: TGTGCCAGCAGGATTAGGGACCTAGGGTTAGACGAGCAGTACTTC.